The 5 T cell receptor beta chains in this list originate from one sample, sequenced in a study of beta chain features in type 1 diabetes. Notes on the study in general: The study found moderately but significantly shorter TCRB CDR3s in all four CD4+ subsets of Type 1 diabetes patients.

No antigen has been identified for these receptors. Every isolated RNA sample was fully reverse transcribed, so sequencing captured expressed TCRB transcripts. Only in-frame clones appear in the TCRdb table, and some are missing; sequencing was by immunoSEQ multiplex PCR. Of some 25,000 clones listed, 45% to 65% are singletons. Source material: Tregs from blood. The receptor set was obtained from a woman aged 18-35 years with type 1 diabetes.

The V call is TRBV28, the J call TRBJ2-7, with TRBD1 matching over 8 bases. Germline lookup yields CDR1 MDHEN and CDR2 SYDVKM. This CDR3 is built from 13 residues. V lost 3 bases and J lost 8; bases outside the gene matches: 6. CDR3 loop: CASSLAQGAQQYV. The CDR3 DNA reads as TGTGCCAGCAGTTTGGCCCAGGGGGCCCAGCAGTACGTC.

The V and J genes are TRBV27 and TRBJ2-1; D perhaps matches TRBD2 (5 bases). From germline, CDR1 is MNHEY and CDR2 SMNVEV (reference sequence). V was clipped by 4 bases and J by 7 bases, with 23 bases between them. The length of the CDR3 is 17 residues. CDR3 coding DNA: TGTGCCAGCAGTTCCATAGACGGGATTCCCCTTGGGAATGAGCAGTTCTTC. Amino acids: CASSSIDGIPLGNEQFF.

Turning to this clone: Other DNA sequences from this sample encode an identical CDR3 as well. This rearrangement joins TRBV27 to TRBJ2-4, with 7 bases lining up with TRBD1. The germline V gene has CDR1 MNHEY and CDR2 SMNVEV (reference sequence). CDR3 length: 17 amino acids. Losses at the gene ends were 5 bases for V and 2 bases for J; bases not matched to a gene: 12. CDR3: CASSPRTGYQSKNIQYF. As DNA, the CDR3 is TGTGCCAGCAGTCCGAGGACAGGATATCAATCCAAAAACATTCAGTACTTC.

This clone was recorded a few times. The rearrangement joins TRBV2 to TRBJ2-1, with 8 bases matching TRBD2. In germline, CDR1 is SNHLY, CDR2 FYNNEI. The V gene end was trimmed by 5 bases and the J gene end by 3 bases; junction bases not matched to a gene: 9. There are 16 residues in the CDR3. This CDR3 is CASSPIAGRDYNEQFF. The DNA for the CDR3 is TGTGCCAGCAGTCCCATAGCGGGAAGGGACTACAATGAGCAGTTCTTC.

The genes are TRBV28 and TRBJ1-5; TRBD1 is a possible D gene (5 bases). CDR3 length equals 12 residues. Per germline, CDR1 MDHEN and CDR2 SYDVKM. Deletions cut 10 bases from V and 3 bases from J, with 10 bases between. DNA of the CDR3: TGTGCCACCCTGGGACTCAATCAGCCCCAGCATTTT. It translates to CATLGLNQPQHF.